This TCR beta chain was observed in a study of blood T cell repertoires in COVID-19. The overall study: Acute and convalescent COVID-19 specimens originated in the United States, Italy and Spain. Sources were T cells, B-cell-depleted T cells, or PBMCs; the material itself was cDNA or gDNA.

Per the authors' pipeline: Amplified reference gene primers provided the basis for estimating nucleated cell counts. Generated by immunoSEQ multiplex PCR, the TCRdb table keeps only in-frame clones and is missing some. V and J calls and clone size come straight from that table; D and trimming were deduced from the DNA. The sample carries some 110,000 clones, about 91% recorded once. This CDR3 has 17 residues. CDR1 and CDR2 from the germline V gene are SGHNT and YYREEE (reference sequence). Trimming removed 4 bases from V and 8 bases from J; junction bases left unmatched: 18. The sample taken for sequencing was peripheral blood. This chain connects TRBV5-4 to TRBJ1-2; 9 bases are a match to TRBD1. This TCR was recovered from a human donor in a cohort sampled during active COVID-19. The CDR3 DNA is TGTGCCAGCAGCCTAAGGGATCGCGGGACAGGGTCTCTAGGCTACACCTTC. Its protein product is CASSLRDRGTGSLGYTF. The full variable domain, in which reference TRBV5-4 and TRBJ1-2 provide the parts outside the CDR3, is ETGVTQSPTHLIKTRGQQVTLRCSSQSGHNTVSWYQQALGQGPQFIFQYYREEENGRGNFPPRFSGLQFPNYSSELNVNALELDDSALYLCASSLRDRGTGSLGYTFGSGTRLTVV.